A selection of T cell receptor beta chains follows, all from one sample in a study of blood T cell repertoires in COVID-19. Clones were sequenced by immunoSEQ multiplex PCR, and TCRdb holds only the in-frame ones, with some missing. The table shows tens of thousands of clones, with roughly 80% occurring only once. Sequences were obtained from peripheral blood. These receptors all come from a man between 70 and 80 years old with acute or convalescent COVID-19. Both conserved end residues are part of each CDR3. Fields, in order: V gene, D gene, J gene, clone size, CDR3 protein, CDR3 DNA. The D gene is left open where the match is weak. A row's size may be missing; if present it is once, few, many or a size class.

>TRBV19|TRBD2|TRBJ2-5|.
CASSSDSGAQETQYF
TGTGCCAGTAGTAGTGATAGCGGGGCCCAAGAGACCCAGTACTTC
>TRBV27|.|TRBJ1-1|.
CASSRTGVNTEAFF
TGTGCCAGCAGTCGAACAGGAGTGAACACTGAAGCTTTCTTT
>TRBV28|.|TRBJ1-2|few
CASSLLAVNYGYTF
TGTGCCAGCAGTTTATTAGCAGTTAACTATGGCTACACCTTC
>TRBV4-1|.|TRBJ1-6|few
CASSQDPDTERSPLHF
TGCGCCAGCAGCCAAGATCCCGACACAGAAAGGTCACCCCTCCACTTT
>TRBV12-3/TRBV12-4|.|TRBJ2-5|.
CATQDSSQETQYF
TGTGCCACCCAAGACAGTTCGCAAGAGACCCAGTACTTC
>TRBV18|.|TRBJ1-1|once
CASLNSGSEAFF
TGTGCCAGCCTCAATTCGGGGAGTGAAGCTTTCTTT
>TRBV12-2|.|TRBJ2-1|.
CASRCVTRHRVYNEQFF
TGTGCAAGTCGCTGCGTCACCCGGCACAGGGTCTACAATGAGCAGTTCTTC
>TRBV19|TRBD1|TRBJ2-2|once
CASRQGVRNTGELFF
TGTGCCTCGAGACAGGGAGTTCGGAACACCGGGGAGCTGTTTTTT
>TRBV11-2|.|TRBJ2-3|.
CASSRGRAAADTQYF
TGTGCCAGCTCGCGGGGCAGGGCGGCGGCAGATACGCAGTATTTT
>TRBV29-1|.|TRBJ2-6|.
CSVASGANVLTF
TGCAGCGTTGCGTCTGGGGCCAACGTCCTGACTTTC
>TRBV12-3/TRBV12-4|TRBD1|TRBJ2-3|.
CASSLGDRGQYF
TGTGCCAGCAGTTTAGGGGACAGGGGGCAGTATTTT
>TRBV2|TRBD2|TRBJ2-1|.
CASAPPLLAGGIHEQFF
TGTGCCAGCGCCCCCCCCCTACTAGCGGGGGGGATCCATGAGCAGTTCTTC
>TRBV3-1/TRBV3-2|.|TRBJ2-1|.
CASSEGAIYYNEQFF
TGTGCCAGCAGCGAGGGAGCGATTTACTACAATGAGCAGTTCTTC
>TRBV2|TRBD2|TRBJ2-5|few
CAGVPRGGSRTQYF
TGTGCCGGGGTTCCTCGCGGGGGGTCCAGGACCCAGTACTTC
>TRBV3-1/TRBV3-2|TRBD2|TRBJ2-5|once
CASSQEINSGGVQETQYF
TGTGCCAGCAGCCAAGAGATTAACAGCGGGGGGGTCCAAGAGACCCAGTACTTC
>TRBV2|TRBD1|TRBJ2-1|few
CASSEDRGRNEQFF
TGTGCCAGCAGTGAAGACAGGGGGAGGAATGAGCAGTTCTTC
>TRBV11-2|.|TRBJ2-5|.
CASSLSGDRTQYF
TGTGCCAGCAGCTTATCGGGGGACCGGACCCAGTACTTC
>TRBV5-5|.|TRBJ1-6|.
CASSSSDSPLHF
TGTGCCAGCAGCTCCTCGGATTCACCCCTCCACTTT